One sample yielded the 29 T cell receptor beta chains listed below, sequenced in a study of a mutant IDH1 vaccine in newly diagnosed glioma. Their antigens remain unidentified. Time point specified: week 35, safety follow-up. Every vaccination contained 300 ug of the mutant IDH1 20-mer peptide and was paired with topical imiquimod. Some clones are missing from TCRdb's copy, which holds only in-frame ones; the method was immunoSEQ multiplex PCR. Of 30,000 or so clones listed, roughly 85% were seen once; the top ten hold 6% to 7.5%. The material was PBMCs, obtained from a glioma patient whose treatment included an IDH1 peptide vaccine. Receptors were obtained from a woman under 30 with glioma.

CDR3 sequence reads: CASSFGQGTDIQYF. CDR3 nucleotide sequence: TGTGCCAGCAGCTTCGGACAGGGTACGGACATTCAGTACTTC. The chain uses TRBV11-3 and TRBJ2-4; 8 bases are shared with TRBD1. CDR1 and CDR2 (germline): SGHNT, YENEEA. The V and J ends lost 3 bases and 8 bases, in that order; junction bases with no gene match: 6. The CDR3 covers 14 residues.

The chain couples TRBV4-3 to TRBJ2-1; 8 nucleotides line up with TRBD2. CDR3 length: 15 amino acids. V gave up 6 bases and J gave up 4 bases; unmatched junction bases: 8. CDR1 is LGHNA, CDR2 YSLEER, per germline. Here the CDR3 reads CASRAGVGLYNEQFF. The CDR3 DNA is TGCGCCAGCAGAGCGGGAGTAGGGTTATACAATGAGCAGTTCTTC.

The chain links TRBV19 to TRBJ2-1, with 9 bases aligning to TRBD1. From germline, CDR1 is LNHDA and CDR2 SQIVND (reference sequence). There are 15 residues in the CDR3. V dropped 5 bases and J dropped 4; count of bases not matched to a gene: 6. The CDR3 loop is CASSSQGAGYNEQFF. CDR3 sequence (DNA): TGTGCCAGTAGTTCACAGGGGGCAGGGTACAATGAGCAGTTCTTC.

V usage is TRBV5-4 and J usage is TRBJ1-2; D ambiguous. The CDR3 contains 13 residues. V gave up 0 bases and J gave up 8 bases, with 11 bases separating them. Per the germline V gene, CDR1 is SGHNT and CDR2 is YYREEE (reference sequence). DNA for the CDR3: TGTGCCAGCAGCTTGGTCGTGGGCTCGGGCTACACCTTC. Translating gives CASSLVVGSGYTF.

The CDR3 loop is CASSQPGLNTGELFF. The DNA for the CDR3 is TGTGCCAGCAGCCAGCCGGGGCTAAACACCGGGGAGCTGTTTTTT. The chain recombines TRBV6-6 with TRBJ2-2; the D call may be TRBD1 or TRBD2 (5 bases each). The length of the CDR3 is 15 residues. V was clipped by 6 bases and J by 2 bases, with 13 bases between them. Per the germline V gene, CDR1 is MNHNY and CDR2 is SVGAGI (reference sequence).

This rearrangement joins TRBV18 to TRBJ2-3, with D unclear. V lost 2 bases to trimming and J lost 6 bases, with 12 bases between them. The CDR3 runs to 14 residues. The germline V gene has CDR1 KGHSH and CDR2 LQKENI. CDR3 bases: TGTGCCAGCTCACCAATAGGTGGTCGGGATACGCAGTATTTT. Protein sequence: CASSPIGGRDTQYF.

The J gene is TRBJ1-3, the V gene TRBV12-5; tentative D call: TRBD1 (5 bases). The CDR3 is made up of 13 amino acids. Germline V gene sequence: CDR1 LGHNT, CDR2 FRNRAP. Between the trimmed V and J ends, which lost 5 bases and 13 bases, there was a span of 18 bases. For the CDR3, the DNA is TGTGCTAGTGGTCCGGGGGACCAGAGTCTTATATATTTT. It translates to CASGPGDQSLIYF. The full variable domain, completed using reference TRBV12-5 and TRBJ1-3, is DARVTQTPRHKVTEMGQEVTMRCQPILGHNTVFWYRQTMMQGLELLAYFRNRAPLDDSGMPKDRFSAEMPDATLATLKIQPSEPRDSAVYFCASGPGDQSLIYFGEGSWLTVV.

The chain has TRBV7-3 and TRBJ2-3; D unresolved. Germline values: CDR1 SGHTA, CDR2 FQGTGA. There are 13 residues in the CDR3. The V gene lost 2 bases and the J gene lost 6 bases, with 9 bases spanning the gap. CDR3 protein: CASSLAREDTQYF. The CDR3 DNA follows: TGTGCCAGCAGCTTAGCGCGCGAGGATACGCAGTATTTT.

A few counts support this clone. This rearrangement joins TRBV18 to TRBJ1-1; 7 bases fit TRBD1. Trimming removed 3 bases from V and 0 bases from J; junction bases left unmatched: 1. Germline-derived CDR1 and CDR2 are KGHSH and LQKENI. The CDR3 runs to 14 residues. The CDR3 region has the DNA TGTGCCAGCTCACCGGGACAGCTGAACACTGAAGCTTTCTTT. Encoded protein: CASSPGQLNTEAFF.

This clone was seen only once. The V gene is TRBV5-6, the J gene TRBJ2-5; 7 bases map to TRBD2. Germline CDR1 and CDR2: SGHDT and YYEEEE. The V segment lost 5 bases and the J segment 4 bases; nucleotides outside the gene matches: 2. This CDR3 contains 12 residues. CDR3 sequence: CASSSGGETQYF. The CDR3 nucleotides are TGTGCCAGCAGTTCGGGGGGAGAGACCCAGTACTTC.

In DNA, the CDR3 is TGTGCCTGGACTCGGGGGGCCCCCTACAATGAGCAGTTCTTC. Residues: CAWTRGAPYNEQFF. The chain is built from TRBV30 and TRBJ2-1; a possible D gene is TRBD2 (7 bases). V dropped 4 bases and J dropped 2 bases, with 12 bases sitting between them. The CDR3 loop spans 14 amino acids. CDR1 GTSNPN and CDR2 SVGIG come from the germline V gene (reference sequence).

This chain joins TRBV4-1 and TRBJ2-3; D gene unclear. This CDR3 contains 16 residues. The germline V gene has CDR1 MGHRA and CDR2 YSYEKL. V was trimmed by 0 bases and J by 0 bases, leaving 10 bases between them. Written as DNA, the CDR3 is TGCGCCAGCAGCCAAGATGAGTTAAGCAGCACAGATACGCAGTATTTT. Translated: CASSQDELSSTDTQYF.

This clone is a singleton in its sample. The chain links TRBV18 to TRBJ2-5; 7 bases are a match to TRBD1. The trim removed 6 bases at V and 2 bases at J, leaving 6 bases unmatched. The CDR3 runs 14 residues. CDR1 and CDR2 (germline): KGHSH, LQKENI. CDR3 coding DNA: TGTGCCAGCTCCCTGGGACAGAGGCAAGAGACCCAGTACTTC. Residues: CASSLGQRQETQYF.

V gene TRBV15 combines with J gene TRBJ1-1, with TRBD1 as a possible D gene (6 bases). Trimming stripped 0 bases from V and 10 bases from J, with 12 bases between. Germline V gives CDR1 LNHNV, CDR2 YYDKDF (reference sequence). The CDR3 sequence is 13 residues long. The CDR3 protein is CATSREVGAIAFF. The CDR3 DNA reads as TGTGCCACCAGCAGAGAGGTGGGGGCGATAGCTTTCTTT.

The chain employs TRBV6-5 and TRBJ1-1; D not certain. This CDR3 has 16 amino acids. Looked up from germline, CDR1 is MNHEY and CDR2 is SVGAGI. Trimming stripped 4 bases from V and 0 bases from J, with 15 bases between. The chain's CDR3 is CASSFHRRTLNTEAFF. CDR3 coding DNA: TGTGCCAGCAGTTTTCACCGCAGGACCTTGAACACTGAAGCTTTCTTT.

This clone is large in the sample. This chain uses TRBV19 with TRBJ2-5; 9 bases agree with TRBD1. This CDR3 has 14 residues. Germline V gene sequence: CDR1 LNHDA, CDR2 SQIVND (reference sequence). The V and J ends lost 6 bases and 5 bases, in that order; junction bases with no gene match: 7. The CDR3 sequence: CASRMTGGSETQYF. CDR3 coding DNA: TGTGCCAGTAGGATGACAGGGGGTTCGGAGACCCAGTACTTC.

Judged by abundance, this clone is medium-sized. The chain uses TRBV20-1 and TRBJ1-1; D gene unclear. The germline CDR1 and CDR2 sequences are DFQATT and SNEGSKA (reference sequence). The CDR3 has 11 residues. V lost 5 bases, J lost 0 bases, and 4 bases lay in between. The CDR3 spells CSAFLNTEAFF. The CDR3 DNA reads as TGCAGTGCTTTCTTGAACACTGAAGCTTTCTTT.

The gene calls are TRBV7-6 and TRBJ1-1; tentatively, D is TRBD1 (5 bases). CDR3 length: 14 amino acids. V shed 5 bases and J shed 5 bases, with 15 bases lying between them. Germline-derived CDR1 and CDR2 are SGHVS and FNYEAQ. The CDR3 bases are TGTGCCAGCAGCCCGCCCGGGGGAGCGACTGAAGCTTTCTTT. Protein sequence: CASSPPGGATEAFF. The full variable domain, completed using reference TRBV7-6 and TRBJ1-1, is GAGVSQSPRYKVTKRGQDVALRCDPISGHVSLYWYRQALGQGPEFLTYFNYEAQQDKSGLPNDRFSAERPEGSISTLTIQRTEQRDSAMYRCASSPPGGATEAFFGQGTRLTVV.

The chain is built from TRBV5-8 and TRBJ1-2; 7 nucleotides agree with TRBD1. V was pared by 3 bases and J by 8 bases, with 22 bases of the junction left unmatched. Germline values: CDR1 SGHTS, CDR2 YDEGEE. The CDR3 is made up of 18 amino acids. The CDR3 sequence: CASSSRPGTDTDKEGYTF. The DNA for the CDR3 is TGTGCCAGCAGCTCGCGGCCCGGGACAGACACCGATAAGGAGGGCTACACCTTC.

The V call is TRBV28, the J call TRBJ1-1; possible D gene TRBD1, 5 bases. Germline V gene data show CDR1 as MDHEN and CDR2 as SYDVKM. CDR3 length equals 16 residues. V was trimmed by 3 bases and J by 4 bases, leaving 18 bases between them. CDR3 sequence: CASSFPRGGGGTEAFF. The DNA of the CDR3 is TGTGCCAGCAGTTTCCCGAGGGGCGGCGGCGGCACTGAAGCTTTCTTT.

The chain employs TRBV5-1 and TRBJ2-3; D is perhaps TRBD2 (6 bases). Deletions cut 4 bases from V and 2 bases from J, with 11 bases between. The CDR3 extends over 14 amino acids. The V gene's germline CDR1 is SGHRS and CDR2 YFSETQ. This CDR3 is CASSPGLLTDTQYF. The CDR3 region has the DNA TGCGCCAGCAGCCCGGGACTTCTCACAGATACGCAGTATTTT.

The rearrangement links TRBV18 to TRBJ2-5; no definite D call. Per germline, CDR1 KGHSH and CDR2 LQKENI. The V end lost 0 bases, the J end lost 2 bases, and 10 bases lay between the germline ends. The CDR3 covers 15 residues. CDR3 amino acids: CASSPPGLLQETQYF. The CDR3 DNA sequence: TGTGCCAGCTCACCACCGGGCCTTTTACAAGAGACCCAGTACTTC.

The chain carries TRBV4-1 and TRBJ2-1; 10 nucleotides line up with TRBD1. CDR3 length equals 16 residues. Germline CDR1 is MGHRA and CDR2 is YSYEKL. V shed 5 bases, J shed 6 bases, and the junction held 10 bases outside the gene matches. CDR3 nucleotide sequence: TGCGCCAGCAGCAGAGTGGGGGGGACAGGGGCCAATGAGCAGTTCTTC. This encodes CASSRVGGTGANEQFF.

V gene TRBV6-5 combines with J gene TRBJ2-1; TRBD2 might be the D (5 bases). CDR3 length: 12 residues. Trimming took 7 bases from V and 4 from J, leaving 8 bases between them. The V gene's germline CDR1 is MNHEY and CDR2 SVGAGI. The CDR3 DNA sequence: TGTGCCAGCACCCGGGATTACAATGAGCAGTTCTTC. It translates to CASTRDYNEQFF.

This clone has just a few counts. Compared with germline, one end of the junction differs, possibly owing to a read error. Here the CDR3 reads CASTLGVTEAFF. CDR3 coding DNA: TGTGCCAGCACCTTAGGGGTTACTGAAGCTTTCTTT. The chain recombines TRBV7-2 with TRBJ1-1, with TRBD1 as a possible D gene (5 bases). The CDR3 runs to 12 residues. Germline loops: CDR1 SGHTA, CDR2 FQGNSA.

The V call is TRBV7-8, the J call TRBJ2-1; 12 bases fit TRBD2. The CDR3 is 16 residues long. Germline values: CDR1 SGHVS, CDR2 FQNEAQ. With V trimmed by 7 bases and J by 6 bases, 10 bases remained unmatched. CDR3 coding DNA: TGTGCCAGCACCCACTCTAGCGGGGGGGCTCGCAATGAGCAGTTCTTC. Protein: CASTHSSGGARNEQFF.

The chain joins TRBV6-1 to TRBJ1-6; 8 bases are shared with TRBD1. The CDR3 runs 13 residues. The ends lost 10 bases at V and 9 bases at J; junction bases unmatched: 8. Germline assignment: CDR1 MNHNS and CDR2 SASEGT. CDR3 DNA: TGTGCCACCCAGGACAGGGTGGCTTCACCCCTCCACTTT. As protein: CATQDRVASPLHF.

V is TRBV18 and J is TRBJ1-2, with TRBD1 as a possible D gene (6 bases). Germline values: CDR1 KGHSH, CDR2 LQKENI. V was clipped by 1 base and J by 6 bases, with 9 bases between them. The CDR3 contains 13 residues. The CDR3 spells CASSPRNRDGYTF. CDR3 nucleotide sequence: TGTGCCAGCTCACCACGCAACAGGGATGGCTACACCTTC. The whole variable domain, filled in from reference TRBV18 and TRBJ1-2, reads NAGVMQNPRHLVRRRGQEARLRCSPMKGHSHVYWYRQLPEEGLKFMVYLQKENIIDESGMPKERFSAEFPKEGPSILRIQQVVRGDSAAYFCASSPRNRDGYTFGSGTRLTVV.

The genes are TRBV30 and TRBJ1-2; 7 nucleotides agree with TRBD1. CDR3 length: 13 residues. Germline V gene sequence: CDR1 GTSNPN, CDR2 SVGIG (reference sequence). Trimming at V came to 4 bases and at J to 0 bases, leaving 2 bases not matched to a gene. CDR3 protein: CAWMGQSNYGYTF. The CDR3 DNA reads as TGTGCCTGGATGGGACAGTCTAACTATGGCTACACCTTC.